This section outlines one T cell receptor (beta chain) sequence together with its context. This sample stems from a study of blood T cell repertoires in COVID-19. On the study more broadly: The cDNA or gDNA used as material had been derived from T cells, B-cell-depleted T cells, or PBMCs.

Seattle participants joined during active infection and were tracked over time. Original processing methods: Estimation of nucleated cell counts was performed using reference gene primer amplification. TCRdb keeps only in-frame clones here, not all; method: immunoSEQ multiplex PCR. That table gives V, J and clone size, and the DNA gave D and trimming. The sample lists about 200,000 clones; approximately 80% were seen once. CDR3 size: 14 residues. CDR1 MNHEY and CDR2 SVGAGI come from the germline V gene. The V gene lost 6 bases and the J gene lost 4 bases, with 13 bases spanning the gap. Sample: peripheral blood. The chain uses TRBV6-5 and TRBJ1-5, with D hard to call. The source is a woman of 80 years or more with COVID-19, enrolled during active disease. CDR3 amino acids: CASRTGAQNQPQHF. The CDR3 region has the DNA TGTGCCAGCAGAACCGGAGCGCAGAATCAGCCCCAGCATTTT.